This T cell receptor beta chain was sequenced during a study of cytomegalovirus exposure and HLA in healthy donors. Study at large: Earlier, 100 million to 120 million unique TCR beta sequences were recovered from roughly 170 million T cells by an analysis. Early on, a data release was issued that held about 85 million unique TCRs from HLA-typed donors.

PCR was performed using 60 Vbeta and 13 Jbeta primers. The protocol was immunoSEQ multiplex PCR, while the TCRdb copy is restricted to in-frame clones and leaves out a portion. The table lists just over 150,000 clones. Looked up from germline, CDR1 is SEHNR and CDR2 is FQNEAQ (reference sequence). V was clipped by 10 bases and J by 5 bases; unmatched bases: 8. The CDR3 has 14 amino acids. Study results and limitations: The listing of approximately 160 TCR beta chains classed them as cytomegalovirus-associated.

A note on this clone: Its antigen is unidentified.

The sequence was collected from a man aged 30 to 39 in good health and CMV-seronegative. This chain uses TRBV7-9 with TRBJ1-2; 12 bases are a match to TRBD1. Sequenced: PBMCs. The CDR3 loop reads CATPGQGALYGYTF. The CDR3 DNA reads TGTGCCACACCGGGACAGGGGGCTTTATATGGCTACACCTTC.